Each of the 19 T cell receptor beta chains below was sequenced from the same sample in a study of blood T cell repertoires in COVID-19. Generated by immunoSEQ multiplex PCR, the TCRdb table keeps only in-frame clones and is missing some. The data hold roughly 360,000 clones, with 81% observed a single time. Source material: peripheral blood. The receptors come from a human donor with acute or convalescent COVID-19. The donor label of this sample is uncertain.

V usage is TRBV19 and J usage is TRBJ1-2; 9 bases line up with TRBD1. Trimming at V came to 3 bases and at J to 8 bases, leaving 10 bases not matched to a gene. The length of the CDR3 is 15 residues. Germline-derived CDR1 and CDR2 are LNHDA and SQIVND (reference sequence). CDR3 nucleotides: TGTGCCAGTAGTATGCCCGCGACAGGGGGTGTCGGCTACACCTTC. Its protein product is CASSMPATGGVGYTF.

Here the CDR3 reads CASSLATSGYNEQFF. DNA for the CDR3: TGTGCCAGCAGCTTGGCAACTAGCGGTTACAATGAGCAGTTCTTC. The chain links TRBV5-8 to TRBJ2-1; 8 bases match TRBD2. The V segment lost 0 bases and the J segment 4 bases; nucleotides outside the gene matches: 3. This CDR3 has 15 residues. Germline CDR1 and CDR2: SGHTS and YDEGEE.

A word on this clone: At one boundary the junction diverges from the germline segment, which might be a read error. The chain combines TRBV10-1 with TRBJ2-1; a possible D gene is TRBD2 (6 bases). CDR3 length: 13 residues. Germline V gene sequence: CDR1 WNHNN, CDR2 SYGVQD (reference sequence). CDR3 amino acids: CASSEGGTPLVVF. Written as DNA, the CDR3 is TGCGCCAGCAGTGAAGGCGGGACTCCCCTCGTAGTCTTC.

The chain carries TRBV7-6 and TRBJ2-1; 7 bases align to TRBD2. J gave up 4 bases and V 2 bases, and 14 bases lay outside the gene matches. Germline V gives CDR1 SGHVS, CDR2 FNYEAQ. The CDR3 is made up of 18 amino acids. The CDR3 region has the DNA TGTGCCAGCAGCTTAAATATTCCTAGCGGCGACTATTACAATGAGCAGTTCTTC. It codes for CASSLNIPSGDYYNEQFF.

The rearrangement uses TRBV4-2 and TRBJ1-4, with 7 bases lining up with TRBD1. Germline lookup yields CDR1 LGHNA and CDR2 YNFKEQ. The CDR3 covers 15 residues. V shed 4 bases, J shed 4 bases, and the junction held 6 bases outside the gene matches. In DNA, the CDR3 is TGTGCCAGCAGCCCGCCGGGACAGCTTAATGAAAAACTGTTTTTT. Protein sequence: CASSPPGQLNEKLFF.

V and J are TRBV3-1 (or the pseudogene TRBV3-2) and TRBJ1-6; D is ambiguous. The germline V gene encodes CDR1 LGHDT and CDR2 YNNKEL (reference sequence). The CDR3 contains 12 residues. V shed 1 base and J shed 11 bases, with 6 bases lying between them. The CDR3 nucleotides read TGTGCCAGCAGCCAAGGTCTAGCACCCCTCCACTTT. Amino acid sequence: CASSQGLAPLHF.

V and J are TRBV18 and TRBJ1-6, with a tentative D call TRBD1 (6 bases). Germline CDR1 reads KGHSH; CDR2 reads LQKENI. V was shortened by 2 bases and J by 10 bases, with 18 bases between the two germline ends. The CDR3 length is 16 residues. CDR3 DNA sequence: TGTGCCAGCTCACCATCCCCCCCACAGGGAAACTCACCCCTCCACTTT. Its translation is CASSPSPPQGNSPLHF.

V gene TRBV28 combines with J gene TRBJ1-4, with unresolved D. With 3 bases removed from V and 5 bases from J, the gap between germline ends came to 13 bases. Germline loops: CDR1 MDHEN, CDR2 SYDVKM. The CDR3 spans 15 residues. The CDR3 protein is CASSFRIGRNEKLFF. The CDR3 region has the DNA TGTGCCAGCAGTTTCCGTATTGGGAGAAATGAAAAACTGTTTTTT.

This chain joins TRBV6-5 and TRBJ2-7; possible D gene TRBD2, 5 bases. This CDR3 spans 13 amino acids. Germline V gene data show CDR1 as MNHEY and CDR2 as SVGAGI. Between the trimmed V and J ends, which lost 5 bases and 3 bases, there was a span of 11 bases. The CDR3 DNA is TGTGCCAGCAGTATCCGACGGGGCTACGAGCAGTACTTC. It specifies CASSIRRGYEQYF.

This chain connects TRBV27 to TRBJ1-5, with 8 bases that match TRBD1. The germline CDR1 and CDR2 sequences are MNHEY and SMNVEV (reference sequence). CDR3 size: 19 residues. Trimming removed 4 bases from V and 6 bases from J; junction bases left unmatched: 20. Written as DNA, the CDR3 is TGTGCCAGCAGTTCCTTACAACCCGGACAGGGCGGTAAGGGTCAGCCCCAGCATTTT. Translating gives CASSSLQPGQGGKGQPQHF.

The rearrangement joins TRBV29-1 to TRBJ1-5; 8 positions agree with TRBD1. The CDR3 loop spans 13 amino acids. Germline CDR1 is SQVTM and CDR2 is ANQGSEA. V lost 6 bases to trimming and J lost 2 bases; unmatched junction nucleotides: 3. CDR3 region: CSVQTGGNQPQHF. The CDR3 nucleotides read TGCAGCGTGCAGACAGGGGGCAATCAGCCCCAGCATTTT.

The chain employs TRBV3-1 (or the pseudogene TRBV3-2) and TRBJ2-2; 10 bases align to TRBD2. The germline gives CDR1 LGHDT, CDR2 YNNKEL (reference sequence). The CDR3 contains 17 residues. The J segment lost 4 bases and the V segment lost 4 bases, leaving 9 bases of the junction unmatched. The CDR3 sequence: CASSRVSGGAGTGELFF. The CDR3 coding sequence is TGTGCCAGCAGCCGAGTAAGCGGGGGGGCCGGCACCGGGGAGCTGTTTTTT.

The genes are TRBV6-2 or TRBV6-3 and TRBJ2-1, with D possibly TRBD1 on 5 matching bases. Trimming cost V 4 bases and J 1 base, with 11 bases left between them. The CDR3 runs to 15 residues. Germline assignment: CDR1 MNHEY and CDR2 SVGEGT. The CDR3 bases are TGTGCCAGCAGTTTCAGGGCAGGGTCCTACAATGAGCAGTTCTTC. It encodes CASSFRAGSYNEQFF.

The chain has TRBV9 and TRBJ1-3; D remains ambiguous. The length of the CDR3 is 15 residues. The V gene's germline CDR1 is SGDLS and CDR2 YYNGEE. V was clipped by 0 bases and J by 0 bases, with 7 bases between them. For the CDR3, the DNA is TGTGCCAGCAGCGTAGGTTTCTCCTCTGGAAACACCATATATTTT. Encoded protein: CASSVGFSSGNTIYF.

The chain links TRBV9 to TRBJ2-1, with D possibly TRBD1 on 5 matching bases. The CDR3 is 14 residues long. Trimming took off 4 bases at V and 2 bases at J, with 10 bases between the two ends. Germline V gene data show CDR1 as SGDLS and CDR2 as YYNGEE. CDR3 DNA: TGTGCCAGCAGCTTTCAGGGAACCTACAATGAGCAGTTCTTC. This sequence encodes CASSFQGTYNEQFF.

The chain recombines TRBV6-6 with TRBJ2-2; D is unresolved. Germline V gene data show CDR1 as MNHNY and CDR2 as SVGAGI (reference sequence). Trimming left V 0 bases short and J 6 bases short, with 14 bases between. There are 16 residues in the CDR3. The chain's CDR3 is CASSYSLVRSSGELFF. The CDR3 nucleotides are TGTGCCAGCAGTTACTCCCTAGTGCGTTCGTCCGGGGAGCTGTTTTTT.

J is TRBJ1-2 and V is TRBV5-6; 7 nucleotides align to TRBD1. The CDR3 runs 13 residues. The germline CDR1 and CDR2 sequences are SGHDT and YYEEEE. Germline trimming cut 6 bases from V and 4 bases from J; bases unmatched to any gene: 6. The CDR3 DNA follows: TGTGCCAGCACAACAACAGGGGTCTATGGCTACACCTTC. Amino acid sequence: CASTTTGVYGYTF.

The table lists this clone with a few counts. The chain has TRBV28 and TRBJ1-2; TRBD1 might be the D (6 bases). V lost 6 bases, J lost 4 bases, and 9 bases lay in between. CDR1 and CDR2 (germline): MDHEN, SYDVKM. The CDR3 has 12 residues. CDR3 nucleotides: TGTGCCAGCAGACAGGACAGCTATGGCTACACCTTC. It specifies CASRQDSYGYTF.

The CDR3 nucleotides are TGTGCCACGACGGGGACAGGGGTTTCACCCCTCCACTTT. It encodes CATTGTGVSPLHF. V gene TRBV2 combines with J gene TRBJ1-6, with 10 nucleotides matching TRBD1. The germline V gene encodes CDR1 SNHLY and CDR2 FYNNEI. The J segment lost 9 bases and the V segment lost 10 bases, leaving 6 bases of the junction unmatched. This CDR3 has 13 amino acids.